This is a list of T cell receptor beta chains from one sample in a study of T-cell memory formation after mild COVID-19. TCRdb itself ran the 5' RACE reads through MiXCR, one entry per CDR3 protein. The repertoire holds under 300,000 distinct CDR3 sequences, less than 9.5% seen once, with under 25% in the top ten. Source material: PBMCs or a T cell subset sorted from them (not recorded which). These receptors were taken from a man between 18 and 29 years old who had mild COVID-19 (a few samples of this study predate the infection). Cell type and time point are not known. Both conserved end residues are part of each CDR3. The D gene is left open where the match is weak. Size tells how often a clone was seen (once, few, many) or the class of an expanded clone, and some rows leave it out.

j_call: TRBJ1-5; v_call: TRBV12-3/TRBV12-4; d_call: NA; clone_size: NA; cdr3_aa: CASSRAGDPQPQHF; cdr3_nt: TGTGCCAGCAGTAGGGCAGGGGATCCTCAGCCCCAGCATTTT
j_call: TRBJ1-5; v_call: TRBV20-1; d_call: TRBD1; clone_size: few; cdr3_aa: CSAPGTGGSNQPQHF; cdr3_nt: TGCAGTGCTCCCGGGACAGGGGGCAGCAATCAGCCCCAGCATTTT
j_call: TRBJ2-1; v_call: TRBV12-3/TRBV12-4; d_call: TRBD2; clone_size: few; cdr3_aa: CASSLESGGDGEQFF; cdr3_nt: TGTGCCAGCAGTTTAGAGAGCGGGGGGGACGGTGAGCAGTTCTTC
j_call: TRBJ2-5; v_call: TRBV20-1; d_call: NA; clone_size: few; cdr3_aa: CSAPRGRRKETQYF; cdr3_nt: TGCAGTGCCCCGAGAGGGAGACGAAAAGAGACCCAGTACTTC
j_call: TRBJ2-1; v_call: TRBV7-6; d_call: NA; clone_size: few; cdr3_aa: CASSSRGRGDNEQFF; cdr3_nt: TGTGCCAGCAGCTCACGGGGGCGAGGGGACAATGAGCAGTTCTTC
j_call: TRBJ2-3; v_call: TRBV12-3/TRBV12-4; d_call: NA; clone_size: many; cdr3_aa: CASSTRSAVDSSTDTQYF; cdr3_nt: TGTGCCAGCAGCACCCGCTCTGCGGTCGACTCTAGCACAGATACGCAGTATTTT
j_call: TRBJ2-3; v_call: TRBV5-1; d_call: NA; clone_size: NA; cdr3_aa: CASSQEGAKVGDTQYF; cdr3_nt: TGCGCCAGCAGCCAGGAGGGGGCCAAGGTGGGAGATACGCAGTATTTT
j_call: TRBJ1-6; v_call: TRBV5-4; d_call: NA; clone_size: NA; cdr3_aa: CASSLAGSRSPLHF; cdr3_nt: TGTGCCAGCAGCCTCGCGGGGTCCCGTTCACCCCTCCACTTT
j_call: TRBJ2-4; v_call: TRBV7-8; d_call: NA; clone_size: NA; cdr3_aa: CASSLGYRRGGIENIQYF; cdr3_nt: TGTGCCAGCAGCTTAGGCTATAGGAGGGGTGGTATTGAAAACATTCAGTACTTC
j_call: TRBJ2-2; v_call: TRBV29-1; d_call: NA; clone_size: NA; cdr3_aa: CSVLPNPNTGELFF; cdr3_nt: TGCAGCGTTCTTCCGAACCCGAACACCGGGGAGCTGTTTTTT
j_call: TRBJ1-5; v_call: TRBV7-8; d_call: NA; clone_size: NA; cdr3_aa: CASTLGVVGINQPQHF; cdr3_nt: TGTGCCAGCACCCTAGGGGTTGTGGGGATTAATCAGCCCCAGCATTTT
j_call: TRBJ2-2; v_call: TRBV5-1; d_call: TRBD1; clone_size: many; cdr3_aa: CASSLQGAGELFF; cdr3_nt: TGCGCCAGCAGCCTACAGGGGGCCGGGGAGCTGTTTTTT
j_call: TRBJ2-1; v_call: TRBV5-4; d_call: TRBD2; clone_size: many; cdr3_aa: CASSWGGNEQFF; cdr3_nt: TGTGCCAGCAGCTGGGGGGGCAATGAGCAGTTCTTC
j_call: TRBJ2-5; v_call: TRBV4-2; d_call: TRBD2; clone_size: few; cdr3_aa: CASSHGLAEPQETQYF; cdr3_nt: TGTGCCAGCAGCCACGGACTAGCGGAACCCCAAGAGACCCAGTACTTC
j_call: TRBJ2-1; v_call: TRBV5-1; d_call: TRBD1; clone_size: many; cdr3_aa: CASSRTGWMEDEQFF; cdr3_nt: TGCGCCAGCAGCCGGACAGGGTGGATGGAGGATGAGCAGTTCTTC
j_call: TRBJ1-1; v_call: TRBV9; d_call: NA; clone_size: few; cdr3_aa: CASSVGSSSGSSAFF; cdr3_nt: TGTGCCAGCAGCGTAGGATCTTCCTCCGGATCTTCAGCTTTCTTT
j_call: TRBJ2-3; v_call: TRBV12-5; d_call: NA; clone_size: few; cdr3_aa: CASGPGQTTDTQYF; cdr3_nt: TGTGCTAGTGGTCCCGGACAGACCACAGATACGCAGTATTTT
j_call: TRBJ2-5; v_call: TRBV6-1; d_call: NA; clone_size: NA; cdr3_aa: CASRGALQETQYF; cdr3_nt: TGTGCCAGCAGAGGGGCTCTTCAAGAGACCCAGTACTTC
j_call: TRBJ1-2; v_call: TRBV5-1; d_call: NA; clone_size: NA; cdr3_aa: CASSLRSDGVYGYTF; cdr3_nt: TGCGCCAGCAGCTTGAGATCCGACGGAGTCTATGGCTACACCTTC
j_call: TRBJ1-2; v_call: TRBV6-2/TRBV6-3; d_call: NA; clone_size: many; cdr3_aa: CASSSRGGLGYTF; cdr3_nt: TGTGCCAGCAGTTCCCGGGGGGGACTCGGCTACACCTTC
j_call: TRBJ2-1; v_call: TRBV5-5; d_call: NA; clone_size: many; cdr3_aa: CASSRPTYLPPYNEQFF; cdr3_nt: TGTGCCAGCAGCCGACCAACCTACTTGCCACCCTACAATGAGCAGTTCTTC
j_call: TRBJ1-2; v_call: TRBV5-5; d_call: NA; clone_size: NA; cdr3_aa: CASSFTGVDGYTF; cdr3_nt: TGTGCCAGCAGCTTTACGGGGGTTGATGGCTACACCTTC
j_call: TRBJ1-1; v_call: TRBV30; d_call: NA; clone_size: NA; cdr3_aa: CAWSSGGGMNTEAFF; cdr3_nt: TGTGCCTGGAGTTCCGGTGGGGGGATGAACACTGAAGCTTTCTTT
j_call: TRBJ1-2; v_call: TRBV9; d_call: NA; clone_size: NA; cdr3_aa: CASSARNRGYTF; cdr3_nt: TGTGCCAGCAGCGCCAGGAACAGAGGCTACACCTTC
j_call: TRBJ2-5; v_call: TRBV12-3/TRBV12-4; d_call: NA; clone_size: NA; cdr3_aa: CASSLAYRRETQYF; cdr3_nt: TGTGCCAGCAGTTTAGCTTACAGGCGGGAGACCCAGTACTTC
j_call: TRBJ1-6; v_call: TRBV20-1; d_call: TRBD1; clone_size: few; cdr3_aa: CSASRAGGNSPLHF; cdr3_nt: TGCAGTGCTAGTAGGGCAGGGGGAAATTCACCCCTCCACTTT
j_call: TRBJ2-3; v_call: TRBV11-3; d_call: TRBD2; clone_size: NA; cdr3_aa: CASSLGRVLAGSTDTQYF; cdr3_nt: TGTGCCAGCAGCTTAGGAAGGGTACTAGCGGGGAGCACAGATACGCAGTATTTT
j_call: TRBJ1-6; v_call: TRBV5-1; d_call: NA; clone_size: NA; cdr3_aa: CASSWGTVSSYNSPLHF; cdr3_nt: TGCGCCAGCAGCTGGGGGACGGTGAGCTCCTATAATTCACCCCTCCACTTT
j_call: TRBJ1-1; v_call: TRBV12-3/TRBV12-4; d_call: NA; clone_size: many; cdr3_aa: CASSLVEDTEAFF; cdr3_nt: TGTGCCAGCAGCCTGGTTGAGGACACTGAAGCTTTCTTT
j_call: TRBJ2-3; v_call: TRBV5-1; d_call: NA; clone_size: many; cdr3_aa: CASSTGDTGVTQYF; cdr3_nt: TGCGCCAGCAGCACGGGGGACACCGGCGTTACGCAGTATTTT
j_call: TRBJ1-4; v_call: TRBV25-1; d_call: NA; clone_size: few; cdr3_aa: CASSSAGGNEKLFF; cdr3_nt: TGTGCCAGCAGTAGTGCGGGGGGAAATGAAAAACTGTTTTTT
j_call: TRBJ2-1; v_call: TRBV5-1; d_call: TRBD2; clone_size: few; cdr3_aa: CASSSPTSGGPNEQFF; cdr3_nt: TGCGCCAGCAGCTCGCCGACTAGCGGGGGGCCTAATGAGCAGTTCTTC
j_call: TRBJ1-5; v_call: TRBV6-5; d_call: NA; clone_size: few; cdr3_aa: CASGGADQPQHF; cdr3_nt: TGTGCCAGCGGGGGCGCGGATCAGCCCCAGCATTTT
j_call: TRBJ1-1; v_call: TRBV7-6; d_call: NA; clone_size: few; cdr3_aa: CASSGKYGNTEAFF; cdr3_nt: TGTGCCAGCAGCGGCAAATATGGGAACACTGAAGCTTTCTTT
j_call: TRBJ2-3; v_call: TRBV23-1; d_call: NA; clone_size: few; cdr3_aa: CASRSLISSTDTQYF; cdr3_nt: TGCGCGTCAAGATCGTTGATATCAAGCACAGATACGCAGTATTTT
j_call: TRBJ2-7; v_call: TRBV4-3; d_call: TRBD1; clone_size: few; cdr3_aa: CASSQAGTGGYEQYF; cdr3_nt: TGCGCCAGCAGCCAGGCCGGGACAGGGGGATACGAGCAGTACTTC
j_call: TRBJ1-2; v_call: TRBV7-9; d_call: TRBD1; clone_size: many; cdr3_aa: CASSLATGGGYTF; cdr3_nt: TGTGCCAGCAGCTTAGCGACAGGGGGCGGCTACACCTTC
j_call: TRBJ2-2; v_call: TRBV7-6; d_call: NA; clone_size: few; cdr3_aa: CASSLTFRDTGELFF; cdr3_nt: TGTGCCAGCAGCTTAACGTTCCGGGACACCGGGGAGCTGTTTTTT
j_call: TRBJ1-1; v_call: TRBV7-9; d_call: NA; clone_size: few; cdr3_aa: CASSSGGGGTEAFF; cdr3_nt: TGTGCCAGCAGCTCTGGCGGGGGCGGGACTGAAGCTTTCTTT
j_call: TRBJ1-1; v_call: TRBV7-9; d_call: NA; clone_size: NA; cdr3_aa: CASSSNTVDMGVMNTEAFF; cdr3_nt: TGTGCCAGCAGCTCCAATACTGTGGACATGGGGGTCATGAACACTGAAGCTTTCTTT
j_call: TRBJ1-2; v_call: TRBV7-9; d_call: NA; clone_size: NA; cdr3_aa: CASSIQDLYGYTF; cdr3_nt: TGTGCCAGCAGCATTCAAGACCTTTATGGCTACACCTTC
j_call: TRBJ1-5; v_call: TRBV7-6; d_call: NA; clone_size: few; cdr3_aa: CASSLFPGSNQPQHF; cdr3_nt: TGTGCCAGCAGCTTATTCCCGGGGAGCAATCAGCCCCAGCATTTT
j_call: TRBJ2-5; v_call: TRBV7-2; d_call: TRBD1; clone_size: once; cdr3_aa: CASSDRDRAQTQYF; cdr3_nt: TGTGCCAGCAGCGACCGGGACAGGGCTCAGACCCAGTACTTC
j_call: TRBJ1-1; v_call: TRBV19; d_call: TRBD1; clone_size: NA; cdr3_aa: CASSTTGTGDSEAFF; cdr3_nt: TGTGCCAGTAGTACGACCGGGACAGGGGACTCTGAAGCTTTCTTT